The 9 T cell receptor beta chains below were found in one sample sequenced in a study of T cells in Graves' hyperthyroidism and ophthalmopathy. TCR beta CDR3 region amplification was performed from RNA transcripts. HTBI primers were used for first-round RT-PCR of the TCR CDR3. MiXCR, applied by TCRdb to the multiplex PCR reads, yields one record per CDR3 protein. The data contain roughly 170,000 distinct CDR3 sequences, approximately 17% of them seen just once; the ten biggest clones take up roughly 30%. Source material: blood. The receptor source for this set is a woman between 45 and 60 years old with Graves' hyperthyroidism.

This clonotype was picked up many times. The V and J genes are TRBV6-2 or TRBV6-3 and TRBJ2-7; D is uncertain. This CDR3 comprises 13 residues. The germline CDR1 and CDR2 sequences are MNHEY and SVGEGT. Trimming left V 0 bases short and J 2 bases short, with 5 bases between. The CDR3 region has the DNA TGTGCCAGCAGTTACTCTTGGGCCTACGAGCAGTACTTC. Its protein product is CASSYSWAYEQYF.

The chain recombines TRBV4-1 with TRBJ1-1; D unclear. Per germline, CDR1 MGHRA and CDR2 YSYEKL. The CDR3 extends over 14 amino acids. Trimming cost V 4 bases and J 1 base, with 10 bases left between them. The CDR3 DNA reads as TGCGCCAGCAGCCTTGGGAGAGGGAACACTGAAGCTTTCTTT. Amino acids: CASSLGRGNTEAFF.

The V gene is TRBV11-2, the J gene TRBJ2-1; D may be TRBD1 or TRBD2 (7 bases each). V lost 0 bases to trimming and J lost 9 bases, with 15 bases between them. This CDR3 is 15 amino acids long. CDR1 and CDR2 (germline): SGHAT, FQNNGV. As DNA, the CDR3 is TGTGCCAGCAGCTTAGAAGCGGGGCAGGGGGGTGAGCAGTTCTTC. Amino acids: CASSLEAGQGGEQFF.

This clonotype was seen a few times. This CDR3 reads CASRKPNSDEQYF. In DNA, the CDR3 is TGTGCCAGCAGGAAACCAAATTCCGACGAGCAGTACTTC. The chain combines TRBV27 with TRBJ2-7; D call uncertain. The germline V gene encodes CDR1 MNHEY and CDR2 SMNVEV (reference sequence). CDR3 length equals 13 residues. V dropped 6 bases and J dropped 5 bases, with 14 bases sitting between them.

This clonotype has ten or more counts. This rearrangement joins TRBV5-1 to TRBJ1-1, with D maybe TRBD1 (6 bases). The CDR3 loop spans 14 amino acids. V was trimmed by 5 bases and J by 0 bases, leaving 11 bases between them. In germline, CDR1 is SGHRS, CDR2 YFSETQ. The chain's CDR3 is CASSPDSMNTEAFF. Here the CDR3 DNA reads TGCGCCAGCAGTCCGGACAGCATGAACACTGAAGCTTTCTTT.

A note on this clonotype: One base away lies a much larger clone, so this may be a sequencing read error. The V gene is TRBV12-3 or TRBV12-4, the J gene TRBJ2-1; D unresolved. The CDR3 consists of 12 residues. CDR3 amino acids: CASISYNNEQLF. The DNA for the CDR3 is TGTGCCAGCATCAGCTACAACAATGAGCAGCTCTTC.

This clonotype was observed at least ten times. J is TRBJ1-5 and V is TRBV20-1; D may be TRBD1 (5 bases). Germline lookup yields CDR1 DFQATT and CDR2 SNEGSKA (reference sequence). CDR3 length equals 14 residues. V was shortened by 5 bases and J by 4 bases, with 15 bases between the two germline ends. The CDR3 DNA follows: TGCAGTGCTGGATCGGGACGGTTAAATCAGCCCCAGCATTTT. This sequence encodes CSAGSGRLNQPQHF.

This clonotype appeared many times. The chain combines TRBV12-3 or TRBV12-4 with TRBJ2-5, with TRBD1 matching over 7 bases. Losses at the gene ends were 5 bases for V and 2 bases for J; bases not matched to a gene: 5. The CDR3 loop spans 14 amino acids. CDR3 in amino acids: CASSPGQEQETQYF. CDR3 DNA sequence: TGTGCCAGCAGTCCAGGACAGGAGCAAGAGACCCAGTACTTC.

V gene TRBV6-2 or TRBV6-3 combines with J gene TRBJ1-1, with D tentatively TRBD1 (6 bases). CDR3 size: 12 residues. Trimming pared 5 bases from V and 4 bases from J, leaving 8 bases between. CDR1 and CDR2 from the germline V gene are MNHEY and SVGEGT. The CDR3 reads CASSGTRTEAFF. Written as DNA, the CDR3 is TGTGCCAGCAGTGGGACACGCACTGAAGCTTTCTTT.